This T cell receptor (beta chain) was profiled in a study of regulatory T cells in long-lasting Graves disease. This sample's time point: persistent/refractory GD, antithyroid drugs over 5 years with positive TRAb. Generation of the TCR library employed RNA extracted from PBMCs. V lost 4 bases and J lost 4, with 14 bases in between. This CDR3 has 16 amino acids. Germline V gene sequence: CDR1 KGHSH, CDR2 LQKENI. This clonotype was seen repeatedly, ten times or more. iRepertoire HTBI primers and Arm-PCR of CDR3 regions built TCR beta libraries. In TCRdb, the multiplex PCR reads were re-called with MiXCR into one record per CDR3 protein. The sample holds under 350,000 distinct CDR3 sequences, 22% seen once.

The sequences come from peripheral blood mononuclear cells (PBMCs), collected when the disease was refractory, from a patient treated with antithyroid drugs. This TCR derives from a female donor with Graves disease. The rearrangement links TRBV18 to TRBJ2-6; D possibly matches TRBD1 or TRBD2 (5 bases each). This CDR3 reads CASSRNPGTGANVLTF. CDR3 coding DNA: TGTGCCAGCTCACGAAATCCAGGGACCGGGGCCAACGTCCTGACTTTC. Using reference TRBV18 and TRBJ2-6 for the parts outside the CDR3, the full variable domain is NAGVMQNPRHLVRRRGQEARLRCSPMKGHSHVYWYRQLPEEGLKFMVYLQKENIIDESGMPKERFSAEFPKEGPSILRIQQVVRGDSAAYFCASSRNPGTGANVLTFGAGSRLTVL.